One sample yielded the 4 T cell receptor beta chains listed below, sequenced in a study of blood T cell repertoires in COVID-19. TCRdb keeps only in-frame clones here, not all; method: immunoSEQ multiplex PCR. The sample lists about 120,000 clones; 79% were seen once. The sample taken for sequencing was peripheral blood. The receptors were sampled from a woman older than 75 with acute or convalescent COVID-19.

This chain uses TRBV7-2 with TRBJ2-5; TRBD1 matches 7 bases. This CDR3 is built from 16 residues. J gave up 2 bases and V 6 bases, and 12 bases lay outside the gene matches. The germline gives CDR1 SGHTA, CDR2 FQGNSA. The CDR3 DNA sequence: TGTGCCAGCAGACAGGGGTCAGGGGCCTTACAAGAGACCCAGTACTTC. Its translation: CASRQGSGALQETQYF.

J is TRBJ1-2 and V is TRBV7-9; a possible D gene is TRBD1 (5 bases). V lost 5 bases to trimming and J lost 1 base, with 14 bases between them. Germline-derived CDR1 and CDR2 are SEHNR and FQNEAQ (reference sequence). The CDR3 sequence is 15 residues long. The CDR3 DNA reads TGTGCCAGCAGCGCCCCGGGGGGGATTAACTATGGCTACACCTTC. Its protein product is CASSAPGGINYGYTF.

CDR3 nucleotides: TGTGCCAGCAGCCCCCAGGGAGGGAACCACTATGGCTACACCTTC. It encodes CASSPQGGNHYGYTF. V is TRBV7-9 and J is TRBJ1-2; D is perhaps TRBD1 (5 bases). V dropped 5 bases and J dropped 3 bases, with 16 bases sitting between them. This CDR3 comprises 15 residues. Germline V CDR1 and CDR2: SEHNR, FQNEAQ (reference sequence). The entire variable domain, with the rest obtained from reference TRBV7-9 and TRBJ1-2, is as follows: DTGVSQNPRHKITKRGQNVTFRCDPISEHNRLYWYRQTLGQGPEFLTYFQNEAQLEKSRLLSDRFSAERPKGSFSTLEIQRTEQGDSAMYLCASSPQGGNHYGYTFGSGTRLTVV.

This chain uses TRBV30 with TRBJ1-2, with D tentatively TRBD1 (6 bases). CDR3 size: 12 residues. Trimming shortened V by 2 bases and J by 7 bases, and 11 bases separated the two germline ends. Germline CDR1 GTSNPN, CDR2 SVGIG (reference sequence). Written as DNA, the CDR3 is TGTGCCTGGAGTACCGGGACATTTGGCTACACCTTC. This gives the protein CAWSTGTFGYTF.